Presented here are 3 T cell receptor beta chains from one specimen sequenced in a study of cytomegalovirus exposure and HLA in healthy donors. The PCR made use of 60 Vbeta and 13 Jbeta primers. Only in-frame clones appear in the TCRdb table, and some are missing; sequencing was by immunoSEQ multiplex PCR. The repertoire holds some 170,000 clones, with roughly 9.5% as singletons. Sequenced material: PBMCs. The receptors were gathered from a woman aged 30 to 39 in good health and CMV-seropositive.

This sequence joins TRBV25-1 and TRBJ1-2, with TRBD1 as a possible D gene (5 bases). The CDR3 extends over 16 amino acids. Germline lookup yields CDR1 MGHDK and CDR2 SYGVNS. V lost 5 bases and J 4 bases, leaving 20 bases between the germline ends. CDR3 residues: CASSPPGLGVAYGYTF. The DNA of the CDR3 is TGTGCCAGCAGTCCTCCTGGGTTAGGGGTGGCCTATGGCTACACCTTC.

The CDR3 loop reads CASSWTALSGANVLTF. The CDR3 nucleotides are TGTGCCAGCAGTTGGACAGCCCTATCTGGGGCCAACGTCCTGACTTTC. This sequence joins TRBV6-5 and TRBJ2-6, with a weak D call TRBD1 (6 bases). CDR1 is MNHEY and CDR2 is SVGAGI in the germline V gene. V was shortened by 4 bases and J by 1 base, with 11 bases between the two germline ends. This CDR3 has 16 residues.

The rearrangement uses TRBV9 and TRBJ1-3, with 8 bases identical to TRBD1. J gave up 2 bases and V 3 bases, and 7 bases lay outside the gene matches. This CDR3 contains 16 residues. CDR1 and CDR2 (germline): SGDLS, YYNGEE. CDR3 DNA sequence: TGTGCCAGCAGCGCCTTAGGACAGGGAGCTGGAAACACCATATATTTT. Encoded protein: CASSALGQGAGNTIYF.